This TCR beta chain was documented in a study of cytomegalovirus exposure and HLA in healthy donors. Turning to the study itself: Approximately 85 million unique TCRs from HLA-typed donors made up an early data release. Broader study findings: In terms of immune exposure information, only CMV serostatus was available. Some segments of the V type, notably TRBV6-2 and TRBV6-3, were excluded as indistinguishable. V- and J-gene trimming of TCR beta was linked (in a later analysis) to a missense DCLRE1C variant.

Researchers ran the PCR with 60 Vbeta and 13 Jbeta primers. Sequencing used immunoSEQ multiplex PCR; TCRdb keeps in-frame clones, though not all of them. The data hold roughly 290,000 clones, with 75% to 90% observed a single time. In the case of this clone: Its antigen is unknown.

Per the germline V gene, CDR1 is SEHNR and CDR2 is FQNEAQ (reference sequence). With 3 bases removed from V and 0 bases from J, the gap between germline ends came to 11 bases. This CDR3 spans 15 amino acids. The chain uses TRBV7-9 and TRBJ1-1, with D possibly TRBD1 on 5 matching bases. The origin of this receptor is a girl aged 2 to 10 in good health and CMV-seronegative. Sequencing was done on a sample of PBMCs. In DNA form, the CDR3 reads TGTGCCAGCAGCTTTTCGACAGTGATGAACACTGAAGCTTTCTTT. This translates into CASSFSTVMNTEAFF.